This TCR beta chain was sequenced during a study of T cell responses to AZD1222 COVID-19 vaccine. V gave up 0 bases and J gave up 0 bases, with 5 bases separating them. The CDR3 extends over 14 amino acids. Germline assignment: CDR1 SGHRS and CDR2 YFSETQ. Assay used: immunoSEQ multiplex PCR; TCRdb lists only in-frame clones, some missing. The repertoire consists of roughly 120,000 clones, with 88% occurring once and the leading ten covering roughly 4.4%. This chain joins TRBV5-1 and TRBJ2-3; D is uncertain. This receptor was obtained from an adult in good health. Sample: peripheral blood, taken on day 0 of AZD1222 vaccination. CDR3 in DNA: TGCGCCAGCAGCTTGGGGGCTAGCACAGATACGCAGTATTTT. Its protein is CASSLGASTDTQYF.